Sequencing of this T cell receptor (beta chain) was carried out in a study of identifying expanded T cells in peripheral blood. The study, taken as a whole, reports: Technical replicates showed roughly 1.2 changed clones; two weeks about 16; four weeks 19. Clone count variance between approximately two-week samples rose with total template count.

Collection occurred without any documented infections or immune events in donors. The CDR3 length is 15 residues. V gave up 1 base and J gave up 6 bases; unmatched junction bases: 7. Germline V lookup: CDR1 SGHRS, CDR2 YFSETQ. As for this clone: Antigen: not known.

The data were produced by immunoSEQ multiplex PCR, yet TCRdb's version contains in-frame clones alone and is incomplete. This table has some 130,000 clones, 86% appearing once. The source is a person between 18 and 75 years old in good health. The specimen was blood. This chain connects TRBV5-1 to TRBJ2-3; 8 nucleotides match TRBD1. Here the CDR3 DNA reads TGCGCCAGCAGCTTGACAGGGGGTACCGGGGATACGCAGTATTTT. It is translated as CASSLTGGTGDTQYF.